This TCR beta chain was captured in a study of T cell responses to AZD1222 COVID-19 vaccine. Study at large: The analysis combined second doses at about 4 or about 12 weeks. General study findings and limits: Seropositive AZD1222 recipients at baseline numbered only five or six. Unmutated variant regions are reportedly the target of nearly half of TCRs that are spike-specific.

The table came from immunoSEQ multiplex PCR; TCRdb's copy has only in-frame clones and leaves some out. Of about 170,000 clones listed, about 88% were seen once; the top ten hold 1.6%. Comments on this clone: The antigen is unknown.

The CDR3 extends over 14 amino acids. Trimming took 8 bases from V and 5 from J; bases not matched to a gene: 7. Germline assignment: CDR1 LNHDA and CDR2 SQIVND (reference sequence). The chain carries TRBV19 and TRBJ2-3, with 10 bases aligning to TRBD1. The clonotype originates from an adult in good health. Sequencing was performed on peripheral blood, taken on day 0 of AZD1222 vaccination. The CDR3 DNA follows: TGTGCCAGTGGTAGACAGGGGGCGTTAGATACGCAGTATTTT. Translating gives CASGRQGALDTQYF.